The 7 T cell receptor beta chains reported below all come from one sample, sequenced in a study of blood T cell repertoires in COVID-19. Data came from immunoSEQ multiplex PCR; TCRdb stores just in-frame clones and leaves some out. The data show 190,000 or so clones, with approximately 87% seen just once and 0.88% held by the top ten. Sequences were obtained from peripheral blood. The receptors were gathered from a woman aged 18-29 years who had recovered from COVID-19.

The V and J genes are TRBV10-2 and TRBJ2-2; D remains ambiguous. Germline values: CDR1 WSHSY, CDR2 SAAADI. This CDR3 spans 12 amino acids. V gave up 11 bases and J gave up 2 bases, with 9 bases separating them. Here the CDR3 reads CAAAANTGELFF. CDR3 coding DNA: TGCGCCGCGGCAGCTAACACCGGGGAGCTGTTTTTT.

This chain joins TRBV7-9 and TRBJ1-2; D unresolved. This CDR3 is 13 amino acids long. V was cut by 1 base and J by 5 bases, with 8 bases left in between. Germline V CDR1 and CDR2: SEHNR, FQNEAQ (reference sequence). The CDR3 bases are TGTGCCAGCAGCTTAGGAAGCTCGTATGGCTACACCTTC. Amino acids: CASSLGSSYGYTF.

The V and J genes are TRBV18 and TRBJ1-5; D unresolved. Germline assignment: CDR1 KGHSH and CDR2 LQKENI. Deletions cut 2 bases from V and 7 bases from J, with 9 bases between. The CDR3 length is 13 residues. The CDR3 DNA is TGTGCCAGCTCACCAGAAGGCGGCCAGCCCCAGCATTTT. This codes for CASSPEGGQPQHF.

This rearrangement joins TRBV5-1 to TRBJ1-4; D remains unclear. This CDR3 comprises 14 residues. The germline V gene has CDR1 SGHRS and CDR2 YFSETQ. V shed 2 bases and J shed 5 bases, with 10 bases lying between them. Here the CDR3 DNA reads TGCGCCAGCAGCTTCGTCAGGCCGAATGAAAAACTGTTTTTT. It is translated as CASSFVRPNEKLFF.

The chain combines TRBV7-9 with TRBJ2-7, with 9 bases identical to TRBD1. This CDR3 region has 15 residues. Losses at the gene ends were 1 base for V and 1 base for J; bases not matched to a gene: 2. Germline V gene lookup returns CDR1 SEHNR and CDR2 FQNEAQ (reference sequence). CDR3 DNA sequence: TGTGCCAGCAGCTTAGGCGGGACAGGGTCCTACGAGCAGTACTTC. Its protein product is CASSLGGTGSYEQYF.

This chain uses TRBV3-1 (or the pseudogene TRBV3-2) with TRBJ2-5, with a weak D call TRBD1 (5 bases). Trimming removed 5 bases from V and 4 bases from J, with 11 bases in between. CDR1 is LGHDT and CDR2 is YNNKEL in the germline V gene (reference sequence). The CDR3 is 13 amino acids. The CDR3 region is CASSWGGGETQYF. Here the CDR3 DNA reads TGTGCCAGCAGCTGGGGCGGTGGAGAGACCCAGTACTTC.

V usage is TRBV25-1 and J usage is TRBJ2-2; D remains ambiguous. V was trimmed by 7 bases and J by 1 base, leaving 4 bases between them. CDR3 length equals 12 residues. From germline, CDR1 is MGHDK and CDR2 SYGVNS. CDR3 loop: CASILNTGELFF. As DNA, the CDR3 is TGTGCCAGCATCCTGAACACCGGGGAGCTGTTTTTT.